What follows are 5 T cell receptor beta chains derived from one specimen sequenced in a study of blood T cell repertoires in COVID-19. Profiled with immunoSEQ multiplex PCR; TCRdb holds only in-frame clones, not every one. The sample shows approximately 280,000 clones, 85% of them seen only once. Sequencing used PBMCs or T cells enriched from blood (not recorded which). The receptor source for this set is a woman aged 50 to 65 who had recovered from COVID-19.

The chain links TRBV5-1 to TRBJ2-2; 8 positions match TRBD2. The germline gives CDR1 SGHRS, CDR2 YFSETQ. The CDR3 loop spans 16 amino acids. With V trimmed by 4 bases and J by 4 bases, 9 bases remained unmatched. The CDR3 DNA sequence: TGCGCCAGCAGCCTGGAGCGGGGGTTGAGCACCGGGGAGCTGTTTTTT. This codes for CASSLERGLSTGELFF. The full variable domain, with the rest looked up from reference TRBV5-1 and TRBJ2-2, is KAGVTQTPRYLIKTRGQQVTLSCSPISGHRSVSWYQQTPGQGLQFLFEYFSETQRNKGNFPGRFSGRQFSNSRSEMNVSTLELGDSALYLCASSLERGLSTGELFFGEGSRLTVL.

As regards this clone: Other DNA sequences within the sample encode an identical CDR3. The CDR3 reads CASSQGQNTEAFF. CDR3 nucleotide sequence: TGTGCCAGCAGCCAAGGGCAGAACACTGAAGCTTTCTTT. The V call is TRBV3-1 (or the pseudogene TRBV3-2), the J call TRBJ1-1; D call uncertain. The CDR3 is made up of 13 amino acids. The V end was cut by 1 base, the J end by 1 base, with 4 bases between. In germline, CDR1 is LGHDT, CDR2 YNNKEL (reference sequence).

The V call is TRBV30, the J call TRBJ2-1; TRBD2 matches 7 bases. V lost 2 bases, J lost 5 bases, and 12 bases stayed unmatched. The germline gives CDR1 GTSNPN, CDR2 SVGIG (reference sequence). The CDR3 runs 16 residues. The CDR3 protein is CAWSRAGALGNNEQFF. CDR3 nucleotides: TGTGCCTGGAGTCGGGCGGGAGCGCTCGGAAACAATGAGCAGTTCTTC.

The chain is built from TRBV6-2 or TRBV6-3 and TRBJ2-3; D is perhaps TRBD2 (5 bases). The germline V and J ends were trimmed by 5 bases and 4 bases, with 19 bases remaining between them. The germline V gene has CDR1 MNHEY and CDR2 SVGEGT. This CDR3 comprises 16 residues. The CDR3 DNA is TGTGCCAGCAGTCGAGAGGGTAGCCCGGGTGCAGATACGCAGTATTTT. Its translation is CASSREGSPGADTQYF.

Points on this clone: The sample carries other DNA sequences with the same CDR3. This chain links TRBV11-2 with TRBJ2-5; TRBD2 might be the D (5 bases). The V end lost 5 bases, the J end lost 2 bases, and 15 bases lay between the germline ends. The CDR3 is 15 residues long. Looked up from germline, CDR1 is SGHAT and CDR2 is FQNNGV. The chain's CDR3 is CASSTARTLQETQYF. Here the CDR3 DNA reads TGTGCCAGCAGCACCGCAAGGACTTTACAAGAGACCCAGTACTTC.